These 30 T cell receptor beta chains share one sample of origin, sequenced in a study of vaccination effects on CD4 cells after COVID-19. For these receptors, no antigen is known. Sequencing followed a ViraFEST assay step that expanded antigen-specific CD4+ T cells with viral peptide pools. Subsequent to less than twelve days of culture, CD4+ T cells were isolated. The study found no prior SARS-CoV-2 infection in the vaccine recipients, who tested negative for nucleocapsid antibodies. Data came from immunoSEQ multiplex PCR; TCRdb stores just in-frame clones and leaves some out. This table has tens of thousands of clones, approximately 74% appearing once. The sequencing here drew on CD4+ T cells from PBMCs cultured with HCoV-NL63 spike peptides, taken before COVID-19 vaccination. These receptors all stem from a human donor who received a COVID-19 vaccine.

This sequence joins TRBV6-5 and TRBJ1-5; unclear D gene. This CDR3 is 15 amino acids long. V dropped 11 bases and J dropped 0 bases, with 17 bases sitting between them. Germline V gene lookup returns CDR1 MNHEY and CDR2 SVGAGI. CDR3 DNA: TGTGCCTCCTCCGGGGATCAGTCTAGCAATCAGCCCCAGCATTTT. Residues: CASSGDQSSNQPQHF.

This clone was seen a single time. This chain links TRBV5-6 with TRBJ2-7, with TRBD1 matching over 10 bases. Trimming removed 0 bases from V and 5 bases from J; junction bases left unmatched: 2. This CDR3 contains 14 residues. The germline gives CDR1 SGHDT, CDR2 YYEEEE. This chain's CDR3 is CASSLGQGAHEQYV. The CDR3 DNA reads TGTGCCAGCAGCTTGGGACAGGGGGCCCACGAGCAGTACGTC.

The J gene is TRBJ2-1, the V gene TRBV7-9; D is unresolved. Trimming removed 1 base at V and 4 bases at J, with 5 bases between. Germline CDR1 is SEHNR and CDR2 is FQNEAQ (reference sequence). The CDR3 is 13 amino acids. The DNA for the CDR3 is TGTGCCAGCAGCTTAGGAAGTTACAATGAGCAGTTCTTC. It codes for CASSLGSYNEQFF.

This clone was seen a handful of times. The CDR3 coding sequence is TGTGCCAGCCGGATTTACAGGGGATACAATGAGCAGTTCTTC. Its translation is CASRIYRGYNEQFF. The chain joins TRBV6-5 to TRBJ2-1; 7 nucleotides line up with TRBD1. Per the germline V gene, CDR1 is MNHEY and CDR2 is SVGAGI. The V and J ends lost 8 bases and 4 bases, in that order; junction bases with no gene match: 8. This CDR3 comprises 14 residues.

The genes are TRBV7-2 and TRBJ1-4; D uncertain. CDR3 length: 14 residues. Trimming took off 5 bases at V and 5 bases at J, with 12 bases between the two ends. In germline, CDR1 is SGHTA, CDR2 FQGNSA. The CDR3 DNA sequence: TGTGCCAGCAGCCCGGGGTTACGGAATGAAAAACTGTTTTTT. Amino acids: CASSPGLRNEKLFF.

The chain joins TRBV11-2 to TRBJ2-2; D might be TRBD1 (6 bases). V was trimmed by 5 bases and J by 6 bases, leaving 19 bases between them. Per the germline V gene, CDR1 is SGHAT and CDR2 is FQNNGV. This CDR3 region has 16 residues. The CDR3 coding sequence is TGTGCCAGCAGCCTACATCTAGGGGGTAGGGCCGGGGAGCTGTTTTTT. The encoded protein is CASSLHLGGRAGELFF.

This clone has more than one count but fewer than ten. The J gene is TRBJ1-5, the V gene TRBV2; the D is unclear. The germline V gene has CDR1 SNHLY and CDR2 FYNNEI. CDR3 size: 15 residues. The germline V and J ends were trimmed by 8 bases and 0 bases, with 14 bases remaining between them. The CDR3 region is CASAGGPNSNQPQHF. DNA for the CDR3: TGTGCCAGCGCCGGCGGGCCTAATAGCAATCAGCCCCAGCATTTT. The variable domain in full, completed from reference TRBV2 and TRBJ1-5, reads EPEVTQTPSHQVTQMGQEVILRCVPISNHLYFYWYRQILGQKVEFLVSFYNNEISEKSEIFDDQFSVERPDGSNFTLKIRSTKLEDSAMYFCASAGGPNSNQPQHFGDGTRLSIL.

This clone was counted a few times. This sequence joins TRBV7-3 and TRBJ2-1, with 10 nucleotides matching TRBD2. V trimming: 2 bases; J trimming: 8 bases; junction bases outside the gene matches: 6. CDR3 length equals 15 residues. The germline gives CDR1 SGHTA, CDR2 FQGTGA. CDR3 coding DNA: TGTGCCAGCAGCTTAGAGCGGGGGGGCCAGCATGAGCAGTTCTTC. Residues: CASSLERGGQHEQFF.

V gene TRBV27 combines with J gene TRBJ1-6; a weak D match, TRBD1 (5 bases). This CDR3 contains 13 residues. Trimming removed 5 bases at V and 7 bases at J, with 9 bases between. The V gene's germline CDR1 is MNHEY and CDR2 SMNVEV (reference sequence). The CDR3 nucleotides read TGTGCCAGCAGTCCAGGGTGGAATTCACCCCTCCACTTT. It encodes CASSPGWNSPLHF.

The chain links TRBV5-1 to TRBJ2-7; 8 bases are shared with TRBD2. Germline-derived CDR1 and CDR2 are SGHRS and YFSETQ. The CDR3 covers 13 residues. V dropped 7 bases and J dropped 5; count of bases not matched to a gene: 8. The CDR3: CASWGGLANEQYV. CDR3 in DNA: TGCGCCAGCTGGGGAGGACTAGCAAACGAGCAGTACGTC.

This clone has more than one count but fewer than ten. The CDR3 DNA sequence: TGTGCCAGCCGGGACCGGGGCAACACCGGGGAGCTGTTTTTT. Encoded protein: CASRDRGNTGELFF. The chain combines TRBV3-1 (or the pseudogene TRBV3-2) with TRBJ2-2; tentatively, D is TRBD1 or TRBD2 (5 bases each). This CDR3 comprises 14 residues. In germline, CDR1 is LGHDT, CDR2 YNNKEL (reference sequence). Trimming shortened V by 8 bases and J by 2 bases, and 12 bases separated the two germline ends.

Only one count was recorded for this clone. V and J are TRBV10-2 and TRBJ1-6, with D unresolved. From germline, CDR1 is WSHSY and CDR2 SAAADI. The CDR3 contains 14 residues. Trimming pared 3 bases from V and 9 bases from J, leaving 12 bases between. The CDR3 sequence: CASSEVAGSSPLHF. In nucleotides, the CDR3 is TGCGCCAGCAGTGAAGTGGCGGGAAGTTCACCCCTCCACTTT.

The J gene is TRBJ1-1, the V gene TRBV10-1, with D uncertain. There are 13 residues in the CDR3. Per the germline V gene, CDR1 is WNHNN and CDR2 is SYGVQD (reference sequence). Trimming took off 7 bases at V and 1 base at J, with 10 bases between the two ends. The CDR3 coding sequence is TGCGCCAGCAAACAACGGCAGAACACTGAAGCTTTCTTT. Translated: CASKQRQNTEAFF.

This clone was picked up a small number of times. The CDR3 DNA sequence: TGTGCCAGCAGCCTCCGGGCTAACTATGGCTACACCTTC. Its translation is CASSLRANYGYTF. The J gene is TRBJ1-2, the V gene TRBV7-8; D remains unclear. This CDR3 comprises 13 residues. Germline V gene sequence: CDR1 SGHVS, CDR2 FQNEAQ. Trimming stripped 5 bases from V and 0 bases from J, with 7 bases between.

This rearrangement joins TRBV2 to TRBJ2-7, with a weak D call TRBD1 (6 bases). CDR1 and CDR2 (germline): SNHLY, FYNNEI. The CDR3 length is 16 residues. Trimming took off 0 bases at V and 2 bases at J, with 14 bases between the two ends. Here the CDR3 DNA reads TGTGCCAGCAGTGAAGCGGTGACAGGAGGCACCTACGAGCAGTACGTC. Its translation is CASSEAVTGGTYEQYV.

The chain employs TRBV3-1 (or the pseudogene TRBV3-2) and TRBJ2-3; TRBD2 might be the D (6 bases). The CDR3 extends over 17 amino acids. Germline lookup yields CDR1 LGHDT and CDR2 YNNKEL (reference sequence). V was clipped by 2 bases and J by 4 bases, with 19 bases between them. This CDR3 is CASSQRDRLWGADTQYF. CDR3 nucleotide sequence: TGTGCCAGCAGCCAACGGGACCGGCTCTGGGGGGCAGATACGCAGTATTTT.

This clone was observed once. J is TRBJ1-2 and V is TRBV30; TRBD1 might be the D (6 bases). The CDR3 contains 13 residues. Deletions cut 3 bases from V and 13 bases from J, with 21 bases between. Germline V gene data show CDR1 as GTSNPN and CDR2 as SVGIG (reference sequence). The CDR3 DNA follows: TGTGCCTGGAGGAGCGGACAGATTAATAGAGGCACCTTC. This codes for CAWRSGQINRGTF.

This clone was seen just once. The chain combines TRBV28 with TRBJ2-5; TRBD1 aligns across 7 bases. V lost 1 base, J lost 3 bases, and 5 bases stayed unmatched. Germline loops: CDR1 MDHEN, CDR2 SYDVKM. CDR3 size: 15 residues. CDR3 DNA: TGTGCCAGCAGTTTATTGACACAGGGGAAAGAGACCCAGTACTTC. Its translation: CASSLLTQGKETQYF.

Here the CDR3 reads CASSFLDRGTNQPQHF. In DNA form, the CDR3 reads TGTGCCAGCAGTTTTTTGGACAGGGGCACCAATCAGCCCCAGCATTTT. The V call is TRBV28, the J call TRBJ1-5, with 9 bases matching TRBD1. The V and J ends lost 3 bases and 3 bases, in that order; junction bases with no gene match: 6. Germline V gene lookup returns CDR1 MDHEN and CDR2 SYDVKM. The CDR3 contains 16 residues.

In nucleotides, the CDR3 is TGTGCCAGCAGCGTAGGATTGGGGGCGGGTACAGATACGCAGTATTTT. Amino acids: CASSVGLGAGTDTQYF. The rearrangement links TRBV9 to TRBJ2-3, with D tentatively TRBD1 (6 bases). There are 16 residues in the CDR3. The ends were cut back, 0 bases at V and 3 bases at J, with 14 bases in the middle. CDR1 is SGDLS, CDR2 YYNGEE, per germline.

This rearrangement joins TRBV7-9 to TRBJ2-3; perhaps TRBD2 as D (6 bases). Germline loops: CDR1 SEHNR, CDR2 FQNEAQ (reference sequence). The CDR3 spans 15 residues. Trimming left V 3 bases short and J 0 bases short, with 10 bases between. CDR3 coding DNA: TGTGCCAGCAGCTTTGGAGGGGCGAGCACAGATACGCAGTATTTT. Protein sequence: CASSFGGASTDTQYF.

This sequence joins TRBV18 and TRBJ1-5; D is unclear. Germline V CDR1 and CDR2: KGHSH, LQKENI. Trimming removed 3 bases from V and 7 bases from J, with 10 bases in between. This CDR3 has 13 residues. CDR3 protein: CASSPIQGQPQHF. CDR3 in DNA: TGTGCCAGCTCACCTATTCAAGGACAGCCCCAGCATTTT. Drawing the rest from reference TRBV18 and TRBJ1-5, the complete variable domain is NAGVMQNPRHLVRRRGQEARLRCSPMKGHSHVYWYRQLPEEGLKFMVYLQKENIIDESGMPKERFSAEFPKEGPSILRIQQVVRGDSAAYFCASSPIQGQPQHFGDGTRLSIL.

The chain joins TRBV5-6 to TRBJ1-2; 8 nucleotides align to TRBD1. The CDR3 totals 15 residues. CDR1 and CDR2 (germline): SGHDT, YYEEEE. Unmatched junction bases numbered 6, after V lost 1 base and J lost 4 bases. For the CDR3, the DNA is TGTGCCAGCAGCTTGAGAGGACAGGGTCCCTATGGCTACACCTTC. The encoded protein is CASSLRGQGPYGYTF.

This chain uses TRBV5-1 with TRBJ2-1; 8 bases map to TRBD1. From germline, CDR1 is SGHRS and CDR2 YFSETQ. The V segment lost 2 bases and the J segment 8 bases; nucleotides outside the gene matches: 9. The CDR3 spans 15 residues. CDR3 sequence reads: CASSFTRQGKYEQFF. CDR3 DNA: TGCGCCAGCAGCTTTACGCGACAGGGGAAGTATGAGCAGTTCTTC.

This clone was observed a handful of times. The V gene is TRBV5-4, the J gene TRBJ2-5; 7 bases line up with TRBD1. Germline V CDR1 and CDR2: SGHNT, YYREEE (reference sequence). With V trimmed by 3 bases and J by 4 bases, 9 bases remained unmatched. This CDR3 spans 15 amino acids. CDR3: CASSSLRDSSETQYF. CDR3 DNA sequence: TGTGCCAGCAGCTCATTGAGGGACAGCTCAGAGACCCAGTACTTC.

The chain combines TRBV7-3 with TRBJ1-1; no reliable D call. CDR3 length: 13 residues. V lost 4 bases to trimming and J lost 2 bases, with 8 bases between them. CDR1 SGHTA and CDR2 FQGTGA come from the germline V gene. As DNA, the CDR3 is TGTGCCAGCAGCTCTCAGGTTAACACTGAAGCTTTCTTT. Protein sequence: CASSSQVNTEAFF. The full variable domain, in which reference TRBV7-3 and TRBJ1-1 provide the parts outside the CDR3, is GAGVSQTPSNKVTEKGKYVELRCDPISGHTALYWYRQSLGQGPEFLIYFQGTGAADDSGLPNDRFFAVRPEGSVSTLKIQRTERGDSAVYLCASSSQVNTEAFFGQGTRLTVV.

This chain uses TRBV2 with TRBJ2-5; no reliable D call. The CDR3 sequence is 13 residues long. V was trimmed by 4 bases and J by 0 bases, leaving 6 bases between them. Germline CDR1 SNHLY, CDR2 FYNNEI. The CDR3 DNA follows: TGTGCCAGCAGTGGACGGGACCAAGAGACCCAGTACTTC. Amino acids: CASSGRDQETQYF.

V and J are TRBV18 and TRBJ1-1; no clear D gene. The CDR3 sequence is 15 residues long. The V end lost 2 bases, the J end lost 1 base, and 11 bases lay between the germline ends. In germline, CDR1 is KGHSH, CDR2 LQKENI. The CDR3, as DNA: TGTGCCAGCTCACCATCGAGACCTACGAACACTGAAGCTTTCTTT. Translating gives CASSPSRPTNTEAFF. The entire variable domain, with the rest obtained from reference TRBV18 and TRBJ1-1, is as follows: NAGVMQNPRHLVRRRGQEARLRCSPMKGHSHVYWYRQLPEEGLKFMVYLQKENIIDESGMPKERFSAEFPKEGPSILRIQQVVRGDSAAYFCASSPSRPTNTEAFFGQGTRLTVV.

The chain recombines TRBV5-5 with TRBJ1-5; no definite D call. Germline loops: CDR1 SGHKS, CDR2 YYEKEE (reference sequence). Trimming pared 0 bases from V and 3 bases from J, leaving 10 bases between. This CDR3 has 15 residues. The CDR3 region is CASSLVAGPNQPQHF. CDR3 in DNA: TGTGCCAGCAGCTTGGTGGCGGGCCCCAATCAGCCCCAGCATTTT.

This clone was observed a few times. CDR3 in DNA: TGTGCCAGCAGCCGGACGGGATCGGAGCCCCAGCATTTT. Translation: CASSRTGSEPQHF. The genes are TRBV11-1 and TRBJ1-5; D remains unclear. Germline V gene sequence: CDR1 SGHAT, CDR2 FQDESV (reference sequence). This CDR3 has 13 residues. Trimming cost V 5 bases and J 8 bases, with 13 bases left between them.